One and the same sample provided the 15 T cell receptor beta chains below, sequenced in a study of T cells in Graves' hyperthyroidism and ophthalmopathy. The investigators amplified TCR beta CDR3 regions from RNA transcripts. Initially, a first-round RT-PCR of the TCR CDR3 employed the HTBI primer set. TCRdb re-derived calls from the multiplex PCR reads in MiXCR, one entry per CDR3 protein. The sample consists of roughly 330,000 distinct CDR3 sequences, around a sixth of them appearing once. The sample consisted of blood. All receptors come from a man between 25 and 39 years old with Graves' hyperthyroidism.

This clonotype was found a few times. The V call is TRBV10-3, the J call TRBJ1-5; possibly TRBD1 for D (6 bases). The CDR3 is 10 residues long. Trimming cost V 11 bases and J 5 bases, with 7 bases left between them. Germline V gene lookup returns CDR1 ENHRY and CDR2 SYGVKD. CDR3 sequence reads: CAAGDQPQHF. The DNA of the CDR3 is TGTGCCGCAGGGGATCAGCCCCAGCATTTT.

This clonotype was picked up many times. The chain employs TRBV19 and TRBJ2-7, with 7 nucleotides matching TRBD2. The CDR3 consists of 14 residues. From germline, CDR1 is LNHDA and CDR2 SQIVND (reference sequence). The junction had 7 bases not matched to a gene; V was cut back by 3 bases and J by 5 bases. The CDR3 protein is CASSIRREPHEQYF. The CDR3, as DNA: TGTGCCAGTAGTATTCGGCGGGAGCCCCACGAGCAGTACTTC.

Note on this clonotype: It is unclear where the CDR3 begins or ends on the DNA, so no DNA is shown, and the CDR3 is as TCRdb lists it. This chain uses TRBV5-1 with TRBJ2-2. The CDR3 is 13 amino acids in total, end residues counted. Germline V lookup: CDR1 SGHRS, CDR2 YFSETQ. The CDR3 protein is CASSIFGAGELFF.

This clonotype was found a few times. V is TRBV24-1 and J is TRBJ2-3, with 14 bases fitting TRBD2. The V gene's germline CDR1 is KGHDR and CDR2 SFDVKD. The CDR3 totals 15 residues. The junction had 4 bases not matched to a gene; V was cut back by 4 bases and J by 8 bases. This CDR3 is CATSEGLAGESTQYF. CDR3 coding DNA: TGTGCCACCAGTGAGGGACTAGCGGGAGAAAGTACGCAGTATTTT.

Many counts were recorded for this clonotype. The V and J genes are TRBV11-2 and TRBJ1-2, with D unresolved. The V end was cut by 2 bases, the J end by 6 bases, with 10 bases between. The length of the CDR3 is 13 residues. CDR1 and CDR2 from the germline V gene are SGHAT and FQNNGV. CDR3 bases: TGTGCCAGCAGCTTAAACTATCGGGATGGCTACACCTTC. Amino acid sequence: CASSLNYRDGYTF.

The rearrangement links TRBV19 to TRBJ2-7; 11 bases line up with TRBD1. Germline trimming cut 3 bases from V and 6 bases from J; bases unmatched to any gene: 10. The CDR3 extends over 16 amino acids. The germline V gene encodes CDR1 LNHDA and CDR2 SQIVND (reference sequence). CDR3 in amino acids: CASSITSGTGGSEQYF. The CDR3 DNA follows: TGTGCCAGTAGTATCACTTCTGGGACAGGGGGATCCGAGCAGTACTTC.

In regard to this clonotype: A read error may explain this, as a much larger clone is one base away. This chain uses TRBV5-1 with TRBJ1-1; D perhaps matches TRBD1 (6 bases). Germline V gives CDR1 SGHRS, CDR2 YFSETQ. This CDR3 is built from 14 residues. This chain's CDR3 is CASNLWGGGPEAFF. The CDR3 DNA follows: TGCGCCAGCAACTTGTGGGGGGGGGGCCCTGAAGCTTTCTTT.

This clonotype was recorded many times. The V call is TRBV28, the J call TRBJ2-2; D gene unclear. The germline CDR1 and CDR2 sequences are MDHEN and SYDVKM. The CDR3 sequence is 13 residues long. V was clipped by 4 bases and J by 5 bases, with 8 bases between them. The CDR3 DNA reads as TGTGCCAGCAGTTCCACAGAAACCGGGGAGCTGTTTTTT. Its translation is CASSSTETGELFF.

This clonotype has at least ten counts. For the CDR3, the DNA is TGTGCCAGCAGGGGCCAGCCCTACGAGCAGTACTTC. Its translation: CASRGQPYEQYF. The V and J genes are TRBV6-1 and TRBJ2-7; no clear D gene. Per germline, CDR1 MNHNS and CDR2 SASEGT. The CDR3 is 12 residues long. Between the trimmed V and J ends, which lost 6 bases and 2 bases, there was a span of 8 bases.

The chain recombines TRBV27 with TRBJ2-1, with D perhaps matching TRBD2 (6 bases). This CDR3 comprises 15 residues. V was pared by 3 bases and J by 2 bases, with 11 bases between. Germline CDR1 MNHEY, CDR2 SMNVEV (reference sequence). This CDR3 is CASSLTRGPYNEQFF. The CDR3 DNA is TGTGCCAGCAGTTTGACTAGGGGCCCCTACAATGAGCAGTTCTTC.

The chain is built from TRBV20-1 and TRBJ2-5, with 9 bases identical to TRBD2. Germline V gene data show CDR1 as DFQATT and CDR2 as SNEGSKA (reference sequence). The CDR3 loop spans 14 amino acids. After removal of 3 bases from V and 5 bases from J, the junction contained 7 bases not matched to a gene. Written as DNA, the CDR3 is TGCAGTGCTAGGGACCGGACTAGCGTGGAGACCCAGTACTTC. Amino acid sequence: CSARDRTSVETQYF.

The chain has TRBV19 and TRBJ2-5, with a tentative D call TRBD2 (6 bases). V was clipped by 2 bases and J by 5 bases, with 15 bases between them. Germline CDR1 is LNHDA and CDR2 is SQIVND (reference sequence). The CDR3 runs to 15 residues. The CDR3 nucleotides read TGTGCCAGTAGTATAAATCTCGGGAGTGCGGAGACCCAGTACTTC. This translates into CASSINLGSAETQYF.

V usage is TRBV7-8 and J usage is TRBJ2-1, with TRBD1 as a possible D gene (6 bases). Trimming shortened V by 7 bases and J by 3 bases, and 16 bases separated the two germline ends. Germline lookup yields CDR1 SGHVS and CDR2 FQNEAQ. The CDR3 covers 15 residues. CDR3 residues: CASTHRTAVYNEQFF. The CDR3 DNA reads TGTGCCAGCACCCATCGGACAGCCGTCTACAATGAGCAGTTCTTC.

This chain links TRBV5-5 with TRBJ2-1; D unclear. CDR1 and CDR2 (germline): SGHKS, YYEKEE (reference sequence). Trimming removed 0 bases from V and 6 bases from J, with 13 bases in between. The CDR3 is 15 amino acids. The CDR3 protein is CASSLGRARFNEQFF. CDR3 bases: TGTGCCAGCAGCTTGGGAAGGGCCCGCTTCAATGAGCAGTTCTTC.

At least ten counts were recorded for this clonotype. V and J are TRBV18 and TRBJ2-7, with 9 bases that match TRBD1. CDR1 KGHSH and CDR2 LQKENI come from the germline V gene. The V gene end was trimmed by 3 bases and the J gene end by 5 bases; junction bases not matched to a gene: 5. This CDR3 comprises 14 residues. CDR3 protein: CASSPRTGENEQYF. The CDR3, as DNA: TGTGCCAGCTCACCTCGGACAGGGGAGAACGAGCAGTACTTC.